A selection of T cell receptor beta chains follows, all from one sample in a study of T cell clonotyping in hematopoietic cell transplantation. Only in-frame clones appear in the TCRdb table, and some are missing; sequencing was by immunoSEQ multiplex PCR. The repertoire consists of roughly 29,000 clones, with around 70% occurring once and the leading ten covering approximately 5.9%. The sequenced sample was peripheral blood mononuclear cells, obtained before stem cell transplant. The receptors originated from a man aged 50 to 60 with myelodysplastic syndrome. Some clones in this sample may be carry-over from other donors' samples. Each CDR3 is given with its conserved first and last residue. The D gene is left open where the match is weak. Clone size appears in some rows only: once, few, many, or a class for an expanded clone.

clone_size,j_call,d_call,v_call,cdr3_aa,cdr3_nt
-,TRBJ1-5,-,TRBV4-1,CASSQDNGSGQPQHF,TGCGCCAGCAGCCAAGATAACGGATCTGGACAGCCCCAGCATTTT
-,TRBJ2-7,-,TRBV30,CAWSAGGVYEQYF,TGTGCCTGGAGTGCCGGAGGGGTCTACGAGCAGTACTTC
few,TRBJ1-6,-,TRBV25-1,CASSNLGDSPLHF,TGTGCCAGCAGTAACCTCGGGGATTCACCCCTCCACTTT
-,TRBJ2-3,-,TRBV28,CASTLLGASTDTQYF,TGTGCCAGCACTCTTTTGGGGGCTTCCACAGATACGCAGTATTTT
-,TRBJ1-6,-,TRBV6-5,CASSWGTGNSPLHF,TGTGCCAGCAGTTGGGGGACGGGTAATTCACCCCTCCACTTT
-,TRBJ1-2,-,TRBV6-1,CASSSFDGYTF,TGTGCCAGCAGCTCCTTCGATGGCTACACCTTC
once,TRBJ1-4,-,TRBV5-6,CASSRGMGEKLFF,TGTGCCAGCAGCCGGGGGATGGGGGAAAAACTGTTTTTT
-,TRBJ2-5,-,TRBV29-1,CSVGSQQAQYF,TGCAGCGTTGGATCTCAGCAGGCCCAGTACTTC
-,TRBJ1-1,-,TRBV30,CAWSVLTPFVAFF,TGTGCCTGGAGTGTACTGACCCCCTTTGTGGCTTTCTTT
few,TRBJ1-1,-,TRBV30,CAWSGYGTEAFF,TGTGCCTGGAGCGGCTACGGTACTGAAGCTTTCTTT
-,TRBJ1-2,-,TRBV6-5,CASTQGKANYGYTF,TGTGCCAGCACCCAGGGAAAGGCGAACTATGGCTACACCTTC
-,TRBJ1-2,-,TRBV19,CASSMAAYGYTF,TGTGCCAGTAGTATGGCAGCTTATGGCTACACCTTC
-,TRBJ2-2,-,TRBV19,CASIPDTGELFF,TGTGCCAGTATTCCAGACACCGGGGAGCTGTTTTTT
once,TRBJ1-2,-,TRBV6-6,CASGGAQYGYTF,TGTGCCAGCGGAGGGGCACAATATGGCTACACCTTC
-,TRBJ2-7,-,TRBV28,CASSWRFEQYF,TGTGCCAGCAGTTGGCGCTTCGAGCAGTACTTC
-,TRBJ2-2,TRBD2,TRBV2,CASRRLAGGWSGELFF,TGTGCCAGCAGGAGACTAGCGGGAGGGTGGAGCGGGGAGCTGTTTTTT
-,TRBJ2-7,TRBD1,TRBV7-2,CASSPSRDRAGEQYF,TGTGCCAGCAGCCCGTCCCGGGACAGGGCGGGAGAGCAGTACTTC
-,TRBJ1-1,-,TRBV19,CASSPRGTNTEAFF,TGTGCCAGTAGTCCCCGGGGCACAAACACTGAAGCTTTCTTT
-,TRBJ2-7,-,TRBV7-8,CASSLAGYYEQYF,TGTGCCAGCAGCTTAGCGGGGTACTACGAGCAGTACTTC
-,TRBJ1-4,-,TRBV6-5,CASSDSGGPKKLFF,TGTGCCAGCAGTGACAGCGGGGGCCCGAAAAAACTGTTTTTT
-,TRBJ2-5,-,TRBV6-5,CASSPSSGETQYF,TGTGCCAGCAGCCCTAGTTCAGGGGAGACCCAGTACTTC
-,TRBJ2-7,-,TRBV30,CAWSADEGREQYF,TGTGCCTGGAGTGCTGACGAGGGACGCGAGCAGTACTTC
once,TRBJ2-7,TRBD2,TRBV6-5,CASSSSGRINEQYF,TGTGCCAGCAGTTCTAGCGGGAGAATCAACGAGCAGTACTTC
few,TRBJ2-1,-,TRBV30,CAWSEVPGYSNEQFF,TGTGCCTGGAGTGAAGTTCCGGGTTACAGCAATGAGCAGTTCTTC
-,TRBJ1-4,TRBD1,TRBV30,CAWAGDRGREKLFF,TGTGCCTGGGCTGGGGACAGGGGGAGGGAAAAACTGTTTTTT
-,TRBJ1-2,TRBD1,TRBV28,CASSWDRNYGYTF,TGTGCCAGCAGTTGGGACAGAAACTATGGCTACACCTTC
few,TRBJ2-5,-,TRBV11-2,CASSFQGKETQYF,TGTGCCAGCAGCTTCCAGGGGAAAGAGACCCAGTACTTC
-,TRBJ2-2,-,TRBV30,CACTRRGQLRNTGELFF,TGTGCCTGCACCCGCCGAGGACAACTGAGGAACACCGGGGAGCTGTTTTTT
-,TRBJ2-7,-,TRBV29-1,CSVGTSYEQYF,TGCAGCGTCGGGACCTCCTACGAGCAGTACTTC
-,TRBJ2-7,TRBD1,TRBV7-2,CASSSQGMTYEQYF,TGTGCCAGCAGCTCACAGGGGATGACCTACGAGCAGTACTTC
-,TRBJ1-1,-,TRBV30,CAWSVIGGTEAFF,TGTGCCTGGAGTGTAATTGGGGGCACTGAAGCTTTCTTT
-,TRBJ1-2,TRBD1,TRBV27,CASHGQVGYGYTF,TGTGCCAGCCATGGACAGGTCGGCTATGGCTACACCTTC
few,TRBJ2-2,-,TRBV29-1,CSVAGNTGELFF,TGCAGCGTAGCGGGGAACACCGGGGAGCTGTTTTTT
-,TRBJ1-2,-,TRBV10-3,CAIGGGPNYGYTF,TGTGCCATTGGGGGCGGGCCAAACTATGGCTACACCTTC
-,TRBJ2-7,-,TRBV19,CASSIGLGTEQYF,TGTGCCAGTAGTATTGGGCTGGGGACCGAGCAGTACTTC
few,TRBJ1-1,-,TRBV30,CAWGFTEAFF,TGTGCCTGGGGGTTCACTGAAGCTTTCTTT
-,TRBJ2-7,TRBD2,TRBV7-8,CASSLDQGSGRMYEQYF,TGTGCCAGCAGCTTAGACCAGGGTAGCGGGAGGATGTACGAGCAGTACTTC
-,TRBJ2-7,TRBD2,TRBV30,CAWSPPPRLAVTYEQYF,TGTGCCTGGTCCCCCCCACCTCGACTAGCTGTGACCTACGAGCAGTACTTC
-,TRBJ1-1,-,TRBV11-3,CASSLDSHTEAFF,TGTGCCAGCAGCCTAGACTCCCACACTGAAGCTTTCTTT
-,TRBJ2-7,-,TRBV2,CASRRGVEGQYF,TGTGCCAGCAGAAGAGGAGTAGAAGGGCAGTACTTC
-,TRBJ2-1,-,TRBV2,CASAPLANEQFF,TGTGCCAGCGCTCCACTAGCCAATGAGCAGTTCTTC
few,TRBJ1-1,-,TRBV28,CASSLNGGEMVTEAFF,TGTGCCAGCAGTTTAAATGGTGGAGAGATGGTCACTGAAGCTTTCTTT
-,TRBJ2-1,-,TRBV28,CASSPGPFF,TGTGCCAGCAGTCCGGGGCCGTTCTTC
-,TRBJ1-2,-,TRBV30,CAWSPGGARGYTF,TGTGCCTGGAGTCCTGGGGGGGCGCGAGGCTACACCTTC
-,TRBJ2-7,-,TRBV5-1,CASSLTDSRVQYF,TGCGCCAGCAGCCTAACGGATTCACGCGTGCAGTACTTC
-,TRBJ2-1,TRBD2,TRBV4-1,CASSRTSGRVSSYNEQFF,TGCGCCAGCAGCCGGACTAGCGGGAGGGTGAGCTCCTACAATGAGCAGTTCTTC
-,TRBJ2-6,TRBD1,TRBV27,CASTLLQGAPGANVLTF,TGTGCCAGCACCCTGCTACAGGGGGCGCCTGGGGCCAACGTCCTGACTTTC
few,TRBJ1-3,-,TRBV6-5,CASSLAGTGNTIYF,TGTGCCAGCAGTTTAGCCGGGACCGGAAACACCATATATTTT
-,TRBJ1-4,TRBD1,TRBV6-5,CASGDREGEKLFF,TGTGCCAGCGGGGACAGGGAGGGGGAAAAACTGTTTTTT
medium-sized,TRBJ1-4,-,TRBV10-3,CAIREEGQGEKLFF,TGTGCCATCAGAGAAGAGGGACAAGGTGAAAAACTGTTTTTT